This T cell receptor (beta chain) was identified during a study of T cells after yellow fever vaccination. From the 5' RACE reads, TCRdb called clonotypes with MiXCR, one entry per CDR3 protein. The sample yields around 320,000 distinct CDR3 sequences, around 10% seen once. Trimming stripped 3 bases from V and 5 bases from J, with 9 bases between. The V gene's germline CDR1 is DFQATT and CDR2 SNEGSKA (reference sequence). This CDR3 is 12 amino acids long. The table lists this clonotype with a few counts. V is TRBV20-1 and J is TRBJ2-3; tentatively, D is TRBD2 (5 bases). This TCR was sampled from a man between 18 and 35 years old who received the YFV17D yellow fever vaccine. This specimen consisted of CD4+ T cells sorted from PBMCs, obtained 45 days after the yellow fever booster vaccination. The CDR3 nucleotides are TGCAGTGCTAGTAGCGATAGAGATACGCAGTATTTT. Protein product: CSASSDRDTQYF.